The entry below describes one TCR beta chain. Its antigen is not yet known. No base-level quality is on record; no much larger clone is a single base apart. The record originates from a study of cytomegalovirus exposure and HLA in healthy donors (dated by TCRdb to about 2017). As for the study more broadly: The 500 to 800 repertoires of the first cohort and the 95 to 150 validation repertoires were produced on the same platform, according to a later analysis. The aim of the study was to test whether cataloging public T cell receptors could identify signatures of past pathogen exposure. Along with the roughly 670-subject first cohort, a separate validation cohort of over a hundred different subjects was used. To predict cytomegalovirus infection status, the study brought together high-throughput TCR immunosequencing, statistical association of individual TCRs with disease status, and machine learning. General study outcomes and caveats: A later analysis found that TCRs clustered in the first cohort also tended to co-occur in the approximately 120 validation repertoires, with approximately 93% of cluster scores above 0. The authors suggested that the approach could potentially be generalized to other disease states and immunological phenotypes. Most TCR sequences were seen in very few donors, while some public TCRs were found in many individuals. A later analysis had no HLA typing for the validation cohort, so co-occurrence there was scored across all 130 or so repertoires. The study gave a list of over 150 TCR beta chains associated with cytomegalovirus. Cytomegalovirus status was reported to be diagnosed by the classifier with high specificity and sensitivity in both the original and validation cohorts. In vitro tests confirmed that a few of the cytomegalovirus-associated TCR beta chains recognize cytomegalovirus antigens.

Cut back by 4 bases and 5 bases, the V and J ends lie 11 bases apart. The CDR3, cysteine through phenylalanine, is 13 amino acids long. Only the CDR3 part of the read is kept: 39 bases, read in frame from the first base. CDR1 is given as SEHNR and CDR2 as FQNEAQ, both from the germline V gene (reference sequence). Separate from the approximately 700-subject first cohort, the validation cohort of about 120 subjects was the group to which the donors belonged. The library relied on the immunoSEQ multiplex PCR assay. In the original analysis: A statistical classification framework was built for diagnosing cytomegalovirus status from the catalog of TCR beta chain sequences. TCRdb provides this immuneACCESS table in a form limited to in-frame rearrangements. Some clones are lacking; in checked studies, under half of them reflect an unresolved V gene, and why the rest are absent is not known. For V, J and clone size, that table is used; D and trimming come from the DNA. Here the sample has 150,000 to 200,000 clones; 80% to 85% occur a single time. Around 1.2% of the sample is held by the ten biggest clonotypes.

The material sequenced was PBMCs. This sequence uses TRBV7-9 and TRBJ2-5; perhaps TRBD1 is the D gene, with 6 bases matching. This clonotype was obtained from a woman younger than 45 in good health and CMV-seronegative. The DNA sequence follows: TGTGCCAGCAGCTCACAGGGAACGGAGACCCAGTACTTC. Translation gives CASSSQGTETQYF.